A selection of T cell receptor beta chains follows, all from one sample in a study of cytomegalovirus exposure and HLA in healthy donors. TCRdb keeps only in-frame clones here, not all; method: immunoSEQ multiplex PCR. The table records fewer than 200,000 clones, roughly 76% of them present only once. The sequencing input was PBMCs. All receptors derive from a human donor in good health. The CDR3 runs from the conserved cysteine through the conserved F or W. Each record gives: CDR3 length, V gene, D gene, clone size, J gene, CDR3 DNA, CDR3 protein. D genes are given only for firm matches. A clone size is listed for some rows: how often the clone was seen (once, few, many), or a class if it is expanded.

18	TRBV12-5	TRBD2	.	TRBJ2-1	TGTGCGCCCTCCTCGGGCGGGGGGCCACTGGGCTCCTACAATGAGCAGTTCTTC	CAPSSGGGPLGSYNEQFF
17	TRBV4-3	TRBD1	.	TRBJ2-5	TGCGCCAGCAGCCAAGGGCGGACAGGACCCTCGCGGGAGACCCAGTACTTC	CASSQGRTGPSRETQYF
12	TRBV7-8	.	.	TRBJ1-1	TGTGCCAGCAGCTTGGTTCCGGGAGAAGCTTTCTTT	CASSLVPGEAFF
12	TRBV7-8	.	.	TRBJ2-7	TGTGCCAGCAGCCCTACCGTCTACGAGCAGTACTTC	CASSPTVYEQYF
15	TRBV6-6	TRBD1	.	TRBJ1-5	TGTGCCAGCAGGGTCCGACAGGGGGCCAATCAGCCCCAGCATTTT	CASRVRQGANQPQHF
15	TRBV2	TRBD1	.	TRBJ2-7	TGTGCCAGCATCCCTTCCGGGACAGAGGGATACGAGCAGTACTTC	CASIPSGTEGYEQYF
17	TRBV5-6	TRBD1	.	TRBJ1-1	TGTGCCAGCAGCTTGGTGGGGACAGGGGGCTGGAACACTGAAGCTTTCTTT	CASSLVGTGGWNTEAFF
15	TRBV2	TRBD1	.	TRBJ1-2	TGTGCCAGCAGTGAGACAGGGGAAGGGTACTATGGCTACACCTTC	CASSETGEGYYGYTF
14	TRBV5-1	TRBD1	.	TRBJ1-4	TGCGCCAGCAGCCCCGGGACAGGGGAAGAAAAACTGTTTTTT	CASSPGTGEEKLFF
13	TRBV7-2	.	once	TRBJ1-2	TGTGCCAGCAGCTCCAGGGACACCCACGGCTACACCTTC	CASSSRDTHGYTF
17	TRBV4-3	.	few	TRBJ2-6	TGCGCCAGCAGCCAAGATCCGGGGGGCTTTGGGGCCAACGTCCTGACTTTC	CASSQDPGGFGANVLTF
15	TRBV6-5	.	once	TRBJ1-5	TGTGCCAGCGGACATCAGAAGTATAGCAATCAGCCCCAGCATTTT	CASGHQKYSNQPQHF
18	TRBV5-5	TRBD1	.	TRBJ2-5	TGTGCCAGCAGCTTGGCCTTGGGCAGGGGGAGACTGGGAGAGACCCAGTACTTC	CASSLALGRGRLGETQYF
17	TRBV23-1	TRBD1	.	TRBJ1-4	TGCGCCAGCAGAAGCCGGGGGGACAGGGGGAGAAATGAAAAACTGTTTTTT	CASRSRGDRGRNEKLFF
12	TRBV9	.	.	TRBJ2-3	TGTGCCAGCGGGGGCCCCCCAGATACGCAGTATTTT	CASGGPPDTQYF
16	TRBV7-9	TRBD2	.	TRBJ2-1	TGTTCCAGCAGCTTAGCTAGCGGGGGGGCTAGGGTTGAGCAGTTCTTC	CSSSLASGGARVEQFF
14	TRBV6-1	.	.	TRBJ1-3	TGTGCCAGCAGTGAACGGACAGAGGGAAACACCATATATTTT	CASSERTEGNTIYF
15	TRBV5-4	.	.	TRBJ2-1	TGTGCCAGCAGCTCGCGACAGAGCTCCTACAATGAGCAGTTCTTC	CASSSRQSSYNEQFF
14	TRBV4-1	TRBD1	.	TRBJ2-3	TGCGCCAGCAGCCAACCCCCGGACAGGGATACGCAGTATTTT	CASSQPPDRDTQYF
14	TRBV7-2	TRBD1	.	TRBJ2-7	TGTGCCAGCAGCTTAGACAGGGGGCCAAACGAGCAGTACTTC	CASSLDRGPNEQYF
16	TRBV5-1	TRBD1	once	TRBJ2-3	TGCGCCAGCAGCCCTGACGGGACAGGAGCGCTACCTACGCAGTATTTT	CASSPDGTGALPTQYF
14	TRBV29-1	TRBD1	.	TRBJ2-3	TGCAGCGTCGCCGGACAGGTGCCTACAGATACGCAGTATTTT	CSVAGQVPTDTQYF
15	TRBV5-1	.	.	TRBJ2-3	TGCGCCAGCAGCTTGAACAGTCCAAGCACAGATACGCAGTATTTT	CASSLNSPSTDTQYF
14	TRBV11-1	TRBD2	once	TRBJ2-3	TGTGCCAGCAGCCCAGGACTAGCCAGAGATACGCAGTATTTT	CASSPGLARDTQYF
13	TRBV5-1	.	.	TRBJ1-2	TGCGCCAGCAGGCAGGACACCAACTATGGCTACACCTTC	CASRQDTNYGYTF
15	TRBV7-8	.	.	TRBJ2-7	TGTGCCAGCAGCTTAGAGGCAGGGCGGACCTACGAGCAGTACTTC	CASSLEAGRTYEQYF
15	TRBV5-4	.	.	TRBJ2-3	TGTGCCAGCAGCTTGGGTAGCGGTGCCACAGATACGCAGTATTTT	CASSLGSGATDTQYF
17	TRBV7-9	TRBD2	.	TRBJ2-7	TGTTCCAGCAGCCCGCATCCCGGACTAGCGGACTCCTACGAGCAGTACTTC	CSSSPHPGLADSYEQYF
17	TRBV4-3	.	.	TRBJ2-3	TGCGCCAGCAGCCAAGAGGGGCCCGGGGGAGGCGCAGATACGCAGTATTTT	CASSQEGPGGGADTQYF
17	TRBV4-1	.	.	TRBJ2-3	TGCGCCAGCAGTCTTCTTGGAGGCTTTCGAAGCACAGATACGCAGTATTTT	CASSLLGGFRSTDTQYF
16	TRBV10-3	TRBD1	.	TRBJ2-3	TGTGCCATCAGTGAGTCCGGGACAGGGGGTACAGATACGCAGTATTTT	CAISESGTGGTDTQYF
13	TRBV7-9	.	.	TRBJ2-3	TGTGCCAGCAGCTTAGTGGGGGGACCTCCGCAGTATTTT	CASSLVGGPPQYF
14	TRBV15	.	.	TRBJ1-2	TGTGCCACCAGCAGAGATATGGGCAGGGATGGCTACACCTTC	CATSRDMGRDGYTF